The clone carrying this T cell receptor beta chain was picked up a small number of times. No antigen is known for it. The PCR contained 60 Vbeta and 13 Jbeta primers. Sequencing was performed with immunoSEQ multiplex PCR; in TCRdb, only in-frame clones are kept and a portion is missing. The sample yields around 120,000 clones, 70% to 80% seen once. The record originates from a study of cytomegalovirus exposure and HLA in healthy donors. Overall study: An earlier analysis identified 120 million or so unique TCR beta sequences in about 180 million T cells.

Study-level results: Later work associated fewer than 20,000 TCR beta sequences with HLA alleles at 0.05 false discovery rate. A cluster of highly shared sequence variants was likely a sequencing artifact.

Trimming pared 2 bases from V and 5 bases from J, leaving 10 bases between. The CDR3 consists of 14 residues. The germline V gene encodes CDR1 MDHEN and CDR2 SYDVKM. Regarding donors, all were healthy bone marrow donors. The sequence was collected from a woman aged 50 to 65 in good health and CMV-seropositive. The sequencing input was PBMCs. J is TRBJ2-4 and V is TRBV28, with a possible D match to TRBD2 (5 bases). This chain's CDR3 is CASSLPGWQNIQYF. CDR3 DNA: TGTGCCAGCAGTTTACCGGGGTGGCAAAACATTCAGTACTTC.